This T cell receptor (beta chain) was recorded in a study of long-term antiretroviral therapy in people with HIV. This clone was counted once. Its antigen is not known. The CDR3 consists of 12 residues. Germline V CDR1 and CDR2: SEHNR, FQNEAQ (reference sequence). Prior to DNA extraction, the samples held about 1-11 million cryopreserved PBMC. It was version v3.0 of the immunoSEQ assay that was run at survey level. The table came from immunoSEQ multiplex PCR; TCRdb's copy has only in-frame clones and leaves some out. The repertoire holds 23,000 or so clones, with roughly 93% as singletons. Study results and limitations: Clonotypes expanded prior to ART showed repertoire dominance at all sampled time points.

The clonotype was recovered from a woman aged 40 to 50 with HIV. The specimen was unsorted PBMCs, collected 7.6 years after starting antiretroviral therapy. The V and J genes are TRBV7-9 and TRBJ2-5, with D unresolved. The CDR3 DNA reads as TGTGCTACGTCCCCGACCCAAGAGACCCAGTACTTC. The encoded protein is CATSPTQETQYF. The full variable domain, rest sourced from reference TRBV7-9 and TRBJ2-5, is DTGVSQNPRHKITKRGQNVTFRCDPISEHNRLYWYRQTLGQGPEFLTYFQNEAQLEKSRLLSDRFSAERPKGSFSTLEIQRTEQGDSAMYLCATSPTQETQYFGPGTRLLVL.